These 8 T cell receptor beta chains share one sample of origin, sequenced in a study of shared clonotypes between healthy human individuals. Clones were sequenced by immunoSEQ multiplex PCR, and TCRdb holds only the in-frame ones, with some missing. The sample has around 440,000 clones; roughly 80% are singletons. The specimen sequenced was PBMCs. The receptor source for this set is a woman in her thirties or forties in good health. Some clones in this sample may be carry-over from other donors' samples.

Here the CDR3 DNA reads TGTGCCAGCAACGAGGATTCCTACAATGAGCAGTTCTTC. It translates to CASNEDSYNEQFF. This chain links TRBV2 with TRBJ2-1; no reliable D call. The CDR3 is 13 residues long. V was trimmed by 7 bases and J by 1 base, leaving 8 bases between them. The germline V gene has CDR1 SNHLY and CDR2 FYNNEI.

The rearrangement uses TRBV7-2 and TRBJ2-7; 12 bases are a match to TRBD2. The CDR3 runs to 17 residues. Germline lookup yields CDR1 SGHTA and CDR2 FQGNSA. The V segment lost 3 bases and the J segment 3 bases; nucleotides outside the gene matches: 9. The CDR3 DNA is TGTGCCAGCAGCTTGGGGACTAGCGGGCAAAAAGGCTACGAGCAGTACTTC. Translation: CASSLGTSGQKGYEQYF. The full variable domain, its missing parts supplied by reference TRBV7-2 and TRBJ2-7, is GAGVSQSPSNKVTEKGKDVELRCDPISGHTALYWYRQSLGQGLEFLIYFQGNSAPDKSGLPSDRFSAERTGGSVSTLTIQRTQQEDSAVYLCASSLGTSGQKGYEQYFGPGTRLTVT.

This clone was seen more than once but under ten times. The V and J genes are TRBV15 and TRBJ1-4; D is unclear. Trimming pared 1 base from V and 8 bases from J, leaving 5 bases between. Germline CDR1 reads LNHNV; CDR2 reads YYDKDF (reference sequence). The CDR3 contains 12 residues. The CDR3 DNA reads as TGTGCCACCAGCAGAGCTGGGGAAAAACTGTTTTTT. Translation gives CATSRAGEKLFF.

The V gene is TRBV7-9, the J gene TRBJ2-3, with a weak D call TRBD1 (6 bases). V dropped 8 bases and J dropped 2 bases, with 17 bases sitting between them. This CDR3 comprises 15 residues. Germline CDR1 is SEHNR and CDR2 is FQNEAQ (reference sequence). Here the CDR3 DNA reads TGTGCCAGCGAGATGGGTCAGGGGAACACAGATACGCAGTATTTT. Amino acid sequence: CASEMGQGNTDTQYF.

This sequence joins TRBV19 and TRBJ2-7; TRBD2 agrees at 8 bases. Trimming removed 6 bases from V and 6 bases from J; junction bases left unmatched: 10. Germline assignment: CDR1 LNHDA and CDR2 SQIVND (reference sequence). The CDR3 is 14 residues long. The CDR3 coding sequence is TGTGCCAGTAGCCGCCGGGGGACTAGGGGCGAGCAGTACTTC. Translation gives CASSRRGTRGEQYF.

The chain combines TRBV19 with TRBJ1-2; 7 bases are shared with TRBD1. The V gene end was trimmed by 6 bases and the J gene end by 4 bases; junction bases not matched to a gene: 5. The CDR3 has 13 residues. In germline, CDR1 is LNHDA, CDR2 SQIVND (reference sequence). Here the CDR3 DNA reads TGTGCCAGTAGCCCGGGACAGCTCTATGGCTACACCTTC. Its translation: CASSPGQLYGYTF.

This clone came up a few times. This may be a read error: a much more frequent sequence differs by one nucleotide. The CDR3 nucleotides read TGTGCCAGCAGCTTAGTTGGGACCGAGGAGCTGTTTTTT. Protein product: CASSLVGTEELFF. The chain uses TRBV7-8 and TRBJ2-2; D possibly matches TRBD1 or TRBD2 (5 bases each). Germline assignment: CDR1 SGHVS and CDR2 FQNEAQ. CDR3 length equals 13 residues.

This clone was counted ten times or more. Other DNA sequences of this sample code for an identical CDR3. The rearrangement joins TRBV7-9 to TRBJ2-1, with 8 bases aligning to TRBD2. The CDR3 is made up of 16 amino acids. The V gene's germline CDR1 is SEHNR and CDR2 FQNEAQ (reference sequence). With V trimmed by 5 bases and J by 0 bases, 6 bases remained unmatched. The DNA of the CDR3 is TGTGCCAGCAGCCCCCGGGGGGGCTCCTCCTACAATGAGCAGTTCTTC. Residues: CASSPRGGSSYNEQFF. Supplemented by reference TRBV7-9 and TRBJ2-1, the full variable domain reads DTGVSQNPRHKITKRGQNVTFRCDPISEHNRLYWYRQTLGQGPEFLTYFQNEAQLEKSRLLSDRFSAERPKGSFSTLEIQRTEQGDSAMYLCASSPRGGSSYNEQFFGPGTRLTVL.